This T cell receptor (beta chain) was identified during a study of T cell clusters in autoimmune cytopenias (dated by TCRdb to the late 2010s). Concerning the study at large: A median TRB sequencing depth of approximately 50,000 reads per sample was reached, and a median of roughly 2,000 distinct TRB clonotypes per sample was obtained. The study was designed to test whether a disease-specific immune repertoire signature usable as a blood-based biomarker is carried by autoimmune cytopenia patients. TRB and IGH repertoires from peripheral blood were sequenced in autoimmune cytopenia patients at active disease and during treatment follow-up, with healthy, CLL and autoimmune hepatitis controls included alongside.

As for this clonotype: The antigen it binds to is not known.

According to the germline V gene, CDR1 reads SQVTM and CDR2 reads ANQGSEA. Including the terminal cysteine and phenylalanine, the CDR3 comprises 14 residues. There is no recorded DNA. The investigation overall reported the following: GLIPH suggested that primary autoimmune cytopenia patients lacked physiological T cell clusters: 51 clusters were exclusive to healthy donors versus some 16 exclusive to patients. Approximately 3-fold more exclusive TRB clusters were observed in healthy donors than in active autoimmune hepatitis patients, consistent with an autoimmunity-wide signature. The T cell clusters were defined only in silico, and the functional role of the clusters was left to be validated experimentally. The cluster-lack signature was not seen for secondary cytopenia versus CLL, apparently masked by the dominant lymphoma-associated repertoire. Shifts in the TRB repertoire, including less even repertoires in secondary cytopenia and CLL, were mostly a reflection of lymphoma bias and not of autoimmunity.

TRB rearrangements were amplified by multiplex PCR following a touch-down protocol, with the TRB-A and TRB-B primer pools mixed in one tube. Illumina adapters and sample indices were added to the amplicons through two consecutive PCR reactions performed with Phusion HS II polymerase. Amplicons were gel-purified with the NucleoSpin Gel and PCR Clean-up kit, then quantified by Qubit and quality-checked on an Agilent 2100 Bioanalyzer. Sequencing of the libraries was done on an Illumina MiSeq with 600-cycle, single-indexed, paired-end runs. The authors' pipeline ran thus. Alignment and assembly of TRB reads were performed with MiXCR version 2.1.12 and the default MiXCR reference library. A clone was defined by each unique CDR3 nucleotide sequence, and the analysis included only productive sequences with two or more reads. Repertoire diversity was assessed by alpha-parameterized diversity profiles (alpha 0 to 5), including Shannon (alpha 1) and Simpson (alpha 2) indices, computed with an R script. The tcR package was used to compute combinatorial TRB VJ usage, and cohorts were compared on this usage by principal component analysis with ade4. TCRbeta CDR3s were clustered with GLIPH on cohort pairs matched by age and read depth, and cluster frequencies were compared by Wilcoxon test. After the reads were reprocessed by TCRdb, one entry was made per CDR3 protein sequence, with no DNA. TCRdb assigned the V and J calls; the authors' analysis was not used. This sample's table has entries for fewer than 4,500 distinct CDR3 sequences. Together, the top ten hold approximately 3.5% of the sample.

For each sample, TRB amplification used 250 to 300 ng of peripheral blood genomic DNA, equal to some 37,000 genome equivalents. The material sequenced was peripheral blood. The sequence is built from TRBV29-1 and TRBJ2-5; TCRdb outputs TRBD2, but without DNA this stays unchecked. The receptor was isolated from a human donor with an autoimmune cytopenia or autoimmune hepatitis (not recorded which). The CDR3 protein: CSVARTSGQETQYF. The full variable domain, with segments outside the CDR3 supplied by the reference TRBV29-1 and TRBJ2-5 proteins, appears as SAVISQKPSRDICQRGTSLTIQCQVDSQVTMMFWYRQQPGQSLTLIATANQGSEATYESGFVIDKFPISRPNLTFSTLTVSNMSPEDSSIYLCSVARTSGQETQYFGPGTRLLVL.